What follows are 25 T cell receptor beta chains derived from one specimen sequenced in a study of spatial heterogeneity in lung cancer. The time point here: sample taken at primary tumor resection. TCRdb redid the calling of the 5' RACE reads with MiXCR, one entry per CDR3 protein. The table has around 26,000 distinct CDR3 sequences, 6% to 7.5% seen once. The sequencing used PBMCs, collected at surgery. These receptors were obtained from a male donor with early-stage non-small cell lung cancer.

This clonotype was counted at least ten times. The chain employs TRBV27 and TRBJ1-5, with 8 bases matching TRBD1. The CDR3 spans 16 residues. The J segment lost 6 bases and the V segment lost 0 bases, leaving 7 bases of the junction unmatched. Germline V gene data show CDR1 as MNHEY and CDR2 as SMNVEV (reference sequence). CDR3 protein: CASSLSRTGFGQPQHF. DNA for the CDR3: TGTGCCAGCAGTTTATCACGGACAGGGTTCGGTCAGCCCCAGCATTTT.

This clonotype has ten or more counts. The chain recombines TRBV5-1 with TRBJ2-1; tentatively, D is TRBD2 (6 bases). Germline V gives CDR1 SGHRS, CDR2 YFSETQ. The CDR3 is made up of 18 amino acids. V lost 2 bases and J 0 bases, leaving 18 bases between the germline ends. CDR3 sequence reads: CASSFYAGGRSSYNEQFF. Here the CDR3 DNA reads TGCGCCAGCAGCTTTTATGCTGGGGGGAGAAGCTCCTACAATGAGCAGTTCTTC.

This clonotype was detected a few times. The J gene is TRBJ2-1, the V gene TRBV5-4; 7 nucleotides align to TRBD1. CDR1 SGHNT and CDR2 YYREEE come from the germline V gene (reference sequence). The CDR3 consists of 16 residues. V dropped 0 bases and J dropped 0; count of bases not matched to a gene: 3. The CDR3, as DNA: TGTGCCAGCAGCTTGGAAGGGGACAGCTCCTACAATGAGCAGTTCTTC. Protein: CASSLEGDSSYNEQFF.

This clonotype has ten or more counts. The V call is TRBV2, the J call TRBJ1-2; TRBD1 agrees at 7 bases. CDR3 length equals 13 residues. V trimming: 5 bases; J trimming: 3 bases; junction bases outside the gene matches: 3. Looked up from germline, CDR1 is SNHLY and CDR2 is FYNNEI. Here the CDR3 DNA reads TGTGCCAGCAGTCAGGGGGAAGACTATGGCTACACCTTC. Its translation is CASSQGEDYGYTF. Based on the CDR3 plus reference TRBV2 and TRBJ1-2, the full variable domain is EPEVTQTPSHQVTQMGQEVILRCVPISNHLYFYWYRQILGQKVEFLVSFYNNEISEKSEIFDDQFSVERPDGSNFTLKIRSTKLEDSAMYFCASSQGEDYGYTFGSGTRLTVV.

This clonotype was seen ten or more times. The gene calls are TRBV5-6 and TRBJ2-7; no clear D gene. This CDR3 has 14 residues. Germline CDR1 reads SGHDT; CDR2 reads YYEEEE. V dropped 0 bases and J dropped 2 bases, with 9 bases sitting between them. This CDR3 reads CASSLVSAPYEQYV. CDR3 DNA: TGTGCCAGCAGCTTGGTTTCAGCACCCTACGAGCAGTACGTC.

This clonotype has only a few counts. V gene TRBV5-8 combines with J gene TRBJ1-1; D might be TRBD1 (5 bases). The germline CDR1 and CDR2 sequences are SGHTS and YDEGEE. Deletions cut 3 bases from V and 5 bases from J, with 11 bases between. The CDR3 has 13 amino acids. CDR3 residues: CASSWGLTTEAFF. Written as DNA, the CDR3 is TGTGCCAGCAGCTGGGGACTGACAACTGAAGCTTTCTTT.

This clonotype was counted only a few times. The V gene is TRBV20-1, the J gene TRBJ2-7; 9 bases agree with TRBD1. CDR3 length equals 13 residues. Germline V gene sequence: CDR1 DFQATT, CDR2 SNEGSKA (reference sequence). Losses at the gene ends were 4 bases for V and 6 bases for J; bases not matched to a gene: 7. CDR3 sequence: CSATLQGAGEQYF. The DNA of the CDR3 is TGCAGTGCTACGTTACAGGGGGCGGGCGAGCAGTACTTC.

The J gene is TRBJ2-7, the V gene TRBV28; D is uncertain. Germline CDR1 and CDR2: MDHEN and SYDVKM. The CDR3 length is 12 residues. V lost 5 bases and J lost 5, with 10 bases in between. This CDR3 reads CASSPRRDEQYV. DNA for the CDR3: TGTGCCAGCAGTCCTCGACGCGACGAGCAGTACGTC.

CDR3: CASSGPRSSYEQYF. As DNA, the CDR3 is TGTGCCAGCAGCGGCCCGAGGAGCTCCTACGAGCAGTACTTC. The chain carries TRBV21-1 and TRBJ2-7; TRBD2 reflects the table's D call only, with no check against the DNA. TRBV21-1 is an annotated pseudogene. This CDR3 comprises 14 residues.

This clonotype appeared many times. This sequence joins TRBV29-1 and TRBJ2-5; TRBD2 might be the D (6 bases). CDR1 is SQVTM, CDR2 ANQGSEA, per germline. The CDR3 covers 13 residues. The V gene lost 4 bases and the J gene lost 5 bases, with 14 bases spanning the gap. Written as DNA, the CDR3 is TGCAGCGTTGTTGGGTCGGGAGTGGAGACCCAGTACTTC. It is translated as CSVVGSGVETQYF.

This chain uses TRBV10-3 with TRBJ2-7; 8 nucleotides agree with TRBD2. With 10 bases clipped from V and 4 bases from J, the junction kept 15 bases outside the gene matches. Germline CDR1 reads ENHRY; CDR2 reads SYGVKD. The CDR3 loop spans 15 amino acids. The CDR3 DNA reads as TGTGCCACCCTGACATCAGATAGCGGGAAATACGAGCAGTACTTC. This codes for CATLTSDSGKYEQYF.

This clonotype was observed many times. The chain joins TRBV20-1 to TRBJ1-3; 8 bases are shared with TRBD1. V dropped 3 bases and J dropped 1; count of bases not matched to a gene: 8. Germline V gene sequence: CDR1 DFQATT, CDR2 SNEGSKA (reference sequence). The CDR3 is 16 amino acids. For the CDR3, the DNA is TGCAGTGCTAGGCGGACAGGGACTAGGTCTGGAAACACCATATATTTT. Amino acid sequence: CSARRTGTRSGNTIYF.

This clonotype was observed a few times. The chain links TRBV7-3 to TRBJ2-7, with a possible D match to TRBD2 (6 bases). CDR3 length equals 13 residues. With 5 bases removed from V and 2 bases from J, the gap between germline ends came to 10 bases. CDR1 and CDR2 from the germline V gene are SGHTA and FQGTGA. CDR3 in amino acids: CASSPGGAYEQYF. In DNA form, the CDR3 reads TGTGCCAGCAGCCCCGGAGGGGCCTACGAGCAGTACTTC.

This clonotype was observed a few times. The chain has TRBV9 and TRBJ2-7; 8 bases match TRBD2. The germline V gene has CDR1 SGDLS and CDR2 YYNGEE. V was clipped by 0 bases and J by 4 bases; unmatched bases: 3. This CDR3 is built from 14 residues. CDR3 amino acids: CASSVGSGNYEQYF. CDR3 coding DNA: TGTGCCAGCAGCGTAGGTAGCGGGAATTACGAGCAGTACTTC.

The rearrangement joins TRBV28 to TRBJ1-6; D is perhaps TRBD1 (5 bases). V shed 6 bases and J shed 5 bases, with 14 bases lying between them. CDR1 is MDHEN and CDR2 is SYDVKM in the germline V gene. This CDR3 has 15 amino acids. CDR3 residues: CASRVVGTDNSPLHF. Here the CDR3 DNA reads TGTGCCAGCAGGGTGGTAGGGACGGATAATTCACCCCTCCACTTT.

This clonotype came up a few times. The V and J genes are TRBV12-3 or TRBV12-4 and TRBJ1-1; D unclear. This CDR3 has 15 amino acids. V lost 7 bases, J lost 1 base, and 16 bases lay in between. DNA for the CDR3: TGTGCCAGCAACTTACACCCTCCTCCGAACACTGAAGCTTTCTTT. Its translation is CASNLHPPPNTEAFF.

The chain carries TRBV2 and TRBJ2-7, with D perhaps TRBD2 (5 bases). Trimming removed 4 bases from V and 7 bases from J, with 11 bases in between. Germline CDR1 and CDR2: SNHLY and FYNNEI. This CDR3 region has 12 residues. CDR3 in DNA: TGTGCCAGCAGTGCTCGAGGGATTGAGCAGTACGTC. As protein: CASSARGIEQYV.

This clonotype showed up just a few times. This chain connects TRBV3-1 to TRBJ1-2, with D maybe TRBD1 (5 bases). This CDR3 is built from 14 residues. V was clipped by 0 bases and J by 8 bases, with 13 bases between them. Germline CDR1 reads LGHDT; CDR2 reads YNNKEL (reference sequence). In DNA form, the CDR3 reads TGTGCCAGCAGCCAAGAACCGGGAGGGGCCGGCTACACCTTC. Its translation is CASSQEPGGAGYTF.

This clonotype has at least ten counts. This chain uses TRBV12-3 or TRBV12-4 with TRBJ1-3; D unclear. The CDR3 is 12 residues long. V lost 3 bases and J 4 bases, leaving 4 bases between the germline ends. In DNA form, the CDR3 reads TGTGCCAGCAGTTTTATGGGAAACACCATATATTTT. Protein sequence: CASSFMGNTIYF.

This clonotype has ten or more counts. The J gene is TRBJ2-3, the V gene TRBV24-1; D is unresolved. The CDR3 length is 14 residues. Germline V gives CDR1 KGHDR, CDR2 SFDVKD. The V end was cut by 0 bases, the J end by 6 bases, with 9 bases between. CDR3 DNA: TGTGCCACCAGTGATTTGTTCCTCACGGATACGCAGTATTTT. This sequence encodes CATSDLFLTDTQYF.

The CDR3 region has the DNA TGTGCCAGCAGTCGGTACCACAGGGGGCTCACCGGGGAGCTGTTTTTT. Translated: CASSRYHRGLTGELFF. The gene calls are TRBV28 and TRBJ2-2; 9 nucleotides line up with TRBD1. The trim removed 5 bases at V and 4 bases at J, leaving 8 bases unmatched. Germline CDR1 reads MDHEN; CDR2 reads SYDVKM. CDR3 length: 16 amino acids.

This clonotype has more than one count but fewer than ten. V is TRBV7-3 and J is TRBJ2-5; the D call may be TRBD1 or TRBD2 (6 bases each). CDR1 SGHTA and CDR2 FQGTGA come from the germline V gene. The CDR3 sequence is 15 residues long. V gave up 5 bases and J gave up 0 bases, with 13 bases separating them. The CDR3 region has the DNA TGTGCCAGCAGCCACGGGGGCCCGTACCAAGAGACCCAGTACTTC. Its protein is CASSHGGPYQETQYF.

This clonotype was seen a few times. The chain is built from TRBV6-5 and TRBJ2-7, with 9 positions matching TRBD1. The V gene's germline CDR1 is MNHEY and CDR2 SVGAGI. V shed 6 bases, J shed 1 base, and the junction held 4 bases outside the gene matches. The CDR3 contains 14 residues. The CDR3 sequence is CASSRDRESYEQYF. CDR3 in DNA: TGTGCCAGCAGCCGGGACAGGGAATCCTACGAGCAGTACTTC.

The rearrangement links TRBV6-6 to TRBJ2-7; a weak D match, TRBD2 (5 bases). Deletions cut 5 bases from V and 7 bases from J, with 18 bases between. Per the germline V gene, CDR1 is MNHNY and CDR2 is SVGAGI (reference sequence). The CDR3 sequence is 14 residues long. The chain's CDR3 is CASSTSPSGTEQYF. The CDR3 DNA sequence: TGTGCCAGCAGTACCTCGCCCAGCGGCACTGAGCAGTACTTC.

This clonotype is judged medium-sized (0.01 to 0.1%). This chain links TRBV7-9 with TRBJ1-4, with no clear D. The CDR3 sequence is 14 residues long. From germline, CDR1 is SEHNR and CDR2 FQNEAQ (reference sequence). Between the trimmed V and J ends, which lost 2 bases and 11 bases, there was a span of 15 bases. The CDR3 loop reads CASSLRANVAKLFF. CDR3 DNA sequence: TGTGCCAGCAGCTTACGGGCTAACGTAGCGAAACTGTTTTTT.